The sequence of this T cell receptor (beta chain) was determined in a study of PD-L1 blockade in urothelial cancer. Study details: Specimens of blood held a median count of about 150,000 T cells.

On this clone: The target antigen is unknown.

The time point was: pretreatment peripheral blood. Study-wide points: Better survival was predicted when blood TCR clonality before treatment fell below the median.

Profiled with immunoSEQ multiplex PCR; TCRdb holds only in-frame clones, not every one. The table has some 65,000 clones, approximately 80% seen once. This receptor was obtained from a man aged 65 to 79 with urothelial cancer. The material sequenced was PBMCs, taken around atezolizumab (anti-PD-L1) treatment.

CDR3 bases: TGTGCCAGCTCACGGAGCGGGGCCTACGAGCAGTACTTC. Amino acid sequence: CASSRSGAYEQYF. This chain links TRBV18 with TRBJ2-7; 7 bases are shared with TRBD2. The CDR3 is 13 residues long. The germline CDR1 and CDR2 sequences are KGHSH and LQKENI. V lost 4 bases to trimming and J lost 2 bases; unmatched junction nucleotides: 2.